Listed here are 10 T cell receptor beta chains from one sample, sequenced in a study of early T cells in non-severe SARS-CoV-2 infection (dated by TCRdb to 2020 to 2022). The library was produced with 5' RACE. The instrument was a NextSeq 500. Using fastp at Q25 and MiXCR, TCRdb reprocessed the public reads and kept productive beta chains. Rows with a matching CDR3 protein are joined into one entry that keeps the most common DNA and genes. The sample table contains tens of thousands of distinct CDR3 sequences; only one count was recorded for around 10% of them. The top ten clonotypes cover around 12% of the sample. The starting material was whole blood, obtained at baseline. These receptors were obtained from an adult who was a healthcare worker with PCR-confirmed SARS-CoV-2 infection or an uninfected control (not recorded which).

V and J are TRBV7-3 and TRBJ1-6, with D maybe TRBD1 (5 bases). The V gene lost 5 bases and the J gene lost 9 bases, with 20 bases spanning the gap. Germline CDR1 and CDR2: SGHTA and FQGTGA. The CDR3 sequence is 16 residues long. CDR3 sequence (DNA): TGTGCCAGCAGCCTAGATCCGGGACCAAGTAGTTCACCCCTCCACTTT. Translation: CASSLDPGPSSSPLHF.

V gene TRBV5-8 combines with J gene TRBJ2-1; D possibly corresponds to TRBD2 (5 bases). V was trimmed by 1 base and J by 4 bases, leaving 18 bases between them. Germline values: CDR1 SGHTS, CDR2 YDEGEE. This CDR3 spans 17 amino acids. Here the CDR3 reads CASSLRFGVGGYNEQFF. The CDR3 nucleotides read TGTGCCAGCAGCTTGCGGTTCGGGGTCGGAGGTTACAATGAGCAGTTCTTC.

This clonotype was found many times. The chain has TRBV24-1 and TRBJ2-1, with D hard to call. Deletions cut 4 bases from V and 3 bases from J, with 0 bases between. The V gene's germline CDR1 is KGHDR and CDR2 SFDVKD. The CDR3 is made up of 11 amino acids. The CDR3: CATSDYNEQFF. The CDR3 DNA follows: TGTGCCACCAGTGACTACAATGAGCAGTTCTTC.

This clonotype showed up just a few times. V and J are TRBV12-3 or TRBV12-4 and TRBJ1-4; D gene ambiguous. The CDR3 sequence is 11 residues long. V shed 6 bases and J shed 11 bases, with 10 bases lying between them. Here the CDR3 DNA reads TGTGCCAGCAGCCATTCCGGTAAACTGTTTTTT. Residues: CASSHSGKLFF.

The chain joins TRBV2 to TRBJ1-1; perhaps TRBD1 as D (6 bases). Trimming removed 11 bases from V and 1 base from J, with 20 bases in between. The CDR3 contains 15 residues. The germline V gene encodes CDR1 SNHLY and CDR2 FYNNEI. The CDR3 nucleotides read TGTGCCTCCACCCTGGGGGGGCAGAAGAACACTGAAGCTTTCTTT. Translated, it gives CASTLGGQKNTEAFF.

The chain combines TRBV3-1 with TRBJ1-3; tentative D call: TRBD1 (5 bases). This CDR3 spans 15 amino acids. Germline values: CDR1 LGHDT, CDR2 YNNKEL (reference sequence). V lost 4 bases, J lost 4 bases, and 14 bases lay in between. The CDR3 sequence: CASSRETVRGNTIYF. CDR3 nucleotide sequence: TGTGCCAGCAGCCGTGAGACAGTTCGAGGAAACACCATATATTTT.

This clonotype was seen ten or more times. The rearrangement joins TRBV5-1 to TRBJ2-1; TRBD2 aligns across 10 bases. This CDR3 comprises 16 residues. V dropped 6 bases and J dropped 9; count of bases not matched to a gene: 15. Germline CDR1 SGHRS, CDR2 YFSETQ. The CDR3 loop reads CASTPRSSGGIREQFF. The CDR3 DNA sequence: TGCGCCAGCACCCCCCGGTCTAGCGGGGGAATTCGTGAGCAGTTCTTC.

The table lists this clonotype with a few counts. The rearrangement joins TRBV21-1 to TRBJ1-5; TRBD1 is the table's D call, not checked against the DNA. TRBV21-1 is listed as a pseudogene. CDR3 length equals 14 residues. This CDR3 reads CASGTGGDNQPQHF. The CDR3 DNA reads TGTGCCAGCGGAACAGGGGGGGACAATCAGCCCCAGCATTTT.

V gene TRBV5-1 combines with J gene TRBJ2-1, with D perhaps matching TRBD1 (5 bases). The CDR3 is 16 amino acids. CDR1 and CDR2 from the germline V gene are SGHRS and YFSETQ. Trimming stripped 4 bases from V and 2 bases from J, with 16 bases between. Here the CDR3 reads CASSQGLIGAYNEQFF. CDR3 DNA sequence: TGCGCCAGCAGCCAGGGCCTAATTGGGGCCTACAATGAGCAGTTCTTC.

The chain links TRBV5-6 to TRBJ1-1, with D perhaps TRBD1 (6 bases). With 7 bases removed from V and 5 bases from J, the gap between germline ends came to 18 bases. CDR1 is SGHDT and CDR2 is YYEEEE in the germline V gene. This CDR3 is built from 14 residues. The CDR3 is CASHKKRRGTEAFF. CDR3 nucleotide sequence: TGTGCCAGCCATAAGAAACGTAGGGGGACTGAAGCTTTCTTT.